Listed below are T cell receptor beta chains from one sample, sequenced in a study of T cell responses to AZD1222 COVID-19 vaccine. Repertoires were generated with immunoSEQ multiplex PCR, while TCRdb's copy carries only in-frame clones and drops some. This table has 150,000 or so clones, around 90% appearing once. The material sequenced was peripheral blood, taken on day 0 of AZD1222 vaccination. Receptors originate from an adult in good health. Each CDR3 is given with its conserved first and last residue. The order of the fields is J gene, clone size, V gene, D gene, CDR3 DNA, CDR3 protein. The D gene is left open where the match is weak. The size field is filled for only some rows; it gives once, few, many or a size class.

TRBJ2-1 . TRBV7-2 . TGTGCCAGCAGCTTATATAGCGGCCCGATCGATGAGCAGTTCTTC CASSLYSGPIDEQFF
TRBJ2-4 . TRBV5-1 . TGCGCCAGCAGCTTGGGGGGCGGAAGAAACATTCAGTACTTC CASSLGGGRNIQYF
TRBJ1-1 . TRBV28 . TGTGCCAGCAGTTATGGGGGGGCGCGGACTGAAGCTTTCTTT CASSYGGARTEAFF
TRBJ2-1 . TRBV7-9 TRBD2 TGTGCCAGCCTAGCGGGAATAAACTACAATGAGCAGTTCTTC CASLAGINYNEQFF
TRBJ1-1 . TRBV5-1 TRBD1 TGCGCCAGCAGCTTACTAACAGGGGTGAACACTGAAGCTTTCTTT CASSLLTGVNTEAFF
TRBJ2-5 . TRBV10-3 TRBD1 TGTGCCAGCCGTCGTGGGGACAGTCTCACGTACCAAGAGACCCAGTACTTC CASRRGDSLTYQETQYF
TRBJ1-5 . TRBV10-1 . TGCGCCAGCAGACCCTTGACAGGCGCCCTTAATCAGCCCCAGCATTTT CASRPLTGALNQPQHF
TRBJ1-5 . TRBV27 TRBD1 TGTGCCAGCAGTTTATCACCGGGACAGCCGTATCAGCCCCAGCATTTT CASSLSPGQPYQPQHF
TRBJ2-7 . TRBV12-3/TRBV12-4 . TGTGCCAGCAGAGGACAGAGCTCCTACGAGCAGTACTTC CASRGQSSYEQYF
TRBJ1-1 . TRBV19 . TGTGCCAGTAGTATTAGGGGGGAAACTGAAGCTTTCTTT CASSIRGETEAFF
TRBJ1-1 . TRBV9 . TGTGCCAGCAGAGAGTTGGTTAGGGGCACTGAAGCTTTCTTT CASRELVRGTEAFF
TRBJ2-1 once TRBV12-3/TRBV12-4 . TGTGCCAGCAGTTTCGGGAACAGGGTGGCGCAGTTCTTC CASSFGNRVAQFF
TRBJ2-3 . TRBV23-1 . TGCGCCAGTTCTTTATCGCGTATTCGCGCGCCTAGCACAGATACGCAGTATTTT CASSLSRIRAPSTDTQYF
TRBJ1-1 . TRBV14 . TGTGCCAGCAGCCAATTGCAGGGAAGGAACACTGAAGCTTTCTTT CASSQLQGRNTEAFF
TRBJ1-5 . TRBV5-1 . TGCGCCAGCAGCTTGCACGGGGCTCCTCAGCCCCAGCATTTT CASSLHGAPQPQHF
TRBJ1-5 . TRBV6-6 TRBD1 TGTGCCAGCAGTCTCCTCGGGTCAGGGGGCAGGAGCAATCAGCCCCAGCATTTT CASSLLGSGGRSNQPQHF
TRBJ1-2 . TRBV5-4 . TGTGCCAGCAGCTTGGAGACAGGTGCAAACTATGGCTACACCTTC CASSLETGANYGYTF
TRBJ2-7 . TRBV11-2 . TGTGCCAGCAGCCAAGGGGGACCCTACGAGCAGTACTTC CASSQGGPYEQYF
TRBJ1-5 . TRBV5-4 TRBD1 TGTGCCAGCAGCTTGGGGGGACAGGGTACGAATCAGCCCCAGCATTTT CASSLGGQGTNQPQHF
TRBJ2-7 . TRBV18 TRBD1 TGTGCCAGCTCACTTCTTCCGGGACAGGCATTCCAACCCTCCTACGAGCAGTACTTC CASSLLPGQAFQPSYEQYF
TRBJ2-5 . TRBV5-1 . TGCGCCAGCAGCTTGGACAGAGAAGAGACCCAGTACTTC CASSLDREETQYF
TRBJ1-1 . TRBV19 . TGTGCCAGTAGTATCCTGATGACGGCGAACACTGAAGCTTTCTTT CASSILMTANTEAFF
TRBJ2-1 . TRBV7-2 TRBD1 TGTGCCAGCAGCTCCACCGACAGGGGATCCTACAATGAGCAGTTCTTC CASSSTDRGSYNEQFF